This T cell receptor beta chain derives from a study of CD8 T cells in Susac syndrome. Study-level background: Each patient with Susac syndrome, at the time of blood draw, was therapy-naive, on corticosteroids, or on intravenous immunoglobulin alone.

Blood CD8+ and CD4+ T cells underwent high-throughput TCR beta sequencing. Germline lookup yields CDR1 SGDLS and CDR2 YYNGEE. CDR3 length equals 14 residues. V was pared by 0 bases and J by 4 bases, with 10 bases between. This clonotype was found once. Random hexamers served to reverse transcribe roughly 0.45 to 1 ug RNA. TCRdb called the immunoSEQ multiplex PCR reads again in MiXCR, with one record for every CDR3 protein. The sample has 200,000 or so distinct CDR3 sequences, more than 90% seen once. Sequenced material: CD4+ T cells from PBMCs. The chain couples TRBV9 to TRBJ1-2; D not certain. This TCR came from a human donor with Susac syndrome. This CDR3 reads CASSVAWGGYGYTF. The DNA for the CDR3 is TGTGCCAGCAGCGTAGCATGGGGTGGCTATGGCTACACCTTC. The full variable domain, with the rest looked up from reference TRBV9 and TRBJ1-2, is DSGVTQTPKHLITATGQRVTLRCSPRSGDLSVYWYQQSLDQGLQFLIQYYNGEERAKGNILERFSAQQFPDLHSELNLSSLELGDSALYFCASSVAWGGYGYTFGSGTRLTVV.